The source of this TCR beta chain is a study of T-cell memory formation after mild COVID-19. Study at large: Largely donor-specific TCR clusters were found. Findings of the study overall: Pre-infection memory carried some responding clones, suggesting that cross-reactive memory joined. Clones which contracted sat mainly in CM and EM if CD4+, and in EMRA if CD8+.

Regarding this clonotype: The antigen remains unidentified.

The germline gives CDR1 SQVTM, CDR2 ANQGSEA. CDR3 length equals 11 residues. Deletions cut 4 bases from V and 5 bases from J, with 6 bases between. TCRdb independently ran MiXCR on the 5' RACE reads; one entry per CDR3 protein. The profile shows 450,000 to 700,000 distinct CDR3 sequences, approximately 19% of them singletons. The rearrangement uses TRBV29-1 and TRBJ2-1; D gene unclear. The TCR was taken from an adult woman who had mild COVID-19 (a few samples of this study predate the infection). Cell type and time point are not known. Specimen: PBMCs or a T cell subset sorted from them (not recorded which). CDR3 nucleotide sequence: TGCAGCGTTGCCCGAAACAATGAGCAGTTCTTC. Its translation: CSVARNNEQFF.